One sample yielded the 2 T cell receptor beta chains listed below, sequenced in a study of TIL therapy for anti-PD-1-resistant metastatic lung cancer. The time point is: pre-treatment sample, taken before nivolumab and TIL therapy. The libraries were made with immunoSEQ v3. TCRdb's copy holds only in-frame clones and misses some; the assay was immunoSEQ multiplex PCR. The sample contains about 49,000 clones, roughly 85% of which appear only once. The sample consisted of blood, taken at baseline. These receptors were taken from a man in his 70s with non-small cell lung cancer.

J is TRBJ1-1 and V is TRBV10-3, with D hard to call. The germline gives CDR1 ENHRY, CDR2 SYGVKD. With 5 bases removed from V and 6 bases from J, the gap between germline ends came to 7 bases. The CDR3 spans 11 residues. The CDR3 loop reads CAISSRAEAFF. In DNA form, the CDR3 reads TGTGCCATCAGTTCCCGTGCTGAAGCTTTCTTT.

The rearrangement links TRBV18 to TRBJ2-3, with 12 bases aligning to TRBD1. CDR3 length: 15 residues. Germline lookup yields CDR1 KGHSH and CDR2 LQKENI. V dropped 5 bases and J dropped 3; count of bases not matched to a gene: 3. The CDR3, as DNA: TGTGCCAGCTCAAGGGACAGGGGGCAGACAGATACGCAGTATTTT. Its translation is CASSRDRGQTDTQYF.